This T cell receptor beta chain was identified in a study of patients and donors after allogeneic stem cell transplantation. MiXCR, run by TCRdb on the RT-PCR reads, gives a single entry per CDR3 protein. The data contain about 960,000 distinct CDR3 sequences, over 15% of them singletons. CDR3 length: 14 amino acids. Deletions cut 6 bases from V and 4 bases from J, with 13 bases between. This chain connects TRBV12-3 or TRBV12-4 to TRBJ1-5; D call uncertain. The clonotype originates from a human donor who was either an allogeneic HSCT recipient or a stem cell or donor lymphocyte infusion donor (not recorded which). It is not recorded whose cells these are; they may come from a transplant donor. What was sequenced was blood, either unsorted or a sorted T cell fraction (not recorded which). CDR3: CASSPPGSNQPQHF. Written as DNA, the CDR3 is TGTGCCAGCAGCCCCCCGGGGTCGAATCAGCCCCAGCATTTT.